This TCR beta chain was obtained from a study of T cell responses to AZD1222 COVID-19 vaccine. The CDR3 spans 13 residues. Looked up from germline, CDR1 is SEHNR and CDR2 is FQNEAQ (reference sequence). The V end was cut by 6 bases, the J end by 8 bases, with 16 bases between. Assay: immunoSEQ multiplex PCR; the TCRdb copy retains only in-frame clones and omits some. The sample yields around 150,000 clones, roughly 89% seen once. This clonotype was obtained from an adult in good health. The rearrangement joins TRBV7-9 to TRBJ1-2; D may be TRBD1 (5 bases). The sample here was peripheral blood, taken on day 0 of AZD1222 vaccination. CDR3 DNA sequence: TGTGCCAGCAGTCTAGTGTGGAGGGACGGCTACACCTTC. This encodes CASSLVWRDGYTF.